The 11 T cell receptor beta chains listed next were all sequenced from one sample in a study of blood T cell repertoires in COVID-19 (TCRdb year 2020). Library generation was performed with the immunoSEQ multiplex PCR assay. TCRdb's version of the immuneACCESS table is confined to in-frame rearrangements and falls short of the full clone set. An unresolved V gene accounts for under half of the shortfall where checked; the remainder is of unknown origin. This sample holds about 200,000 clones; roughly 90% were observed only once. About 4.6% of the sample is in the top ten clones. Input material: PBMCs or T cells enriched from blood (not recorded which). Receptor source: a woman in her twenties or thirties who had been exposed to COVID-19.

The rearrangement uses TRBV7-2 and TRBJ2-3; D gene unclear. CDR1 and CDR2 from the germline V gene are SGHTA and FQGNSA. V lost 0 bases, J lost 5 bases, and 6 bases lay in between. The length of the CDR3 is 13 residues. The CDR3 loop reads CASSLARRDTQYF. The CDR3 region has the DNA TGTGCCAGCAGCTTAGCGCGTAGAGATACGCAGTATTTT. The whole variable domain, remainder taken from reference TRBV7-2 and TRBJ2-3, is GAGVSQSPSNKVTEKGKDVELRCDPISGHTALYWYRQSLGQGLEFLIYFQGNSAPDKSGLPSDRFSAERTGGSVSTLTIQRTQQEDSAVYLCASSLARRDTQYFGPGTRLTVL.

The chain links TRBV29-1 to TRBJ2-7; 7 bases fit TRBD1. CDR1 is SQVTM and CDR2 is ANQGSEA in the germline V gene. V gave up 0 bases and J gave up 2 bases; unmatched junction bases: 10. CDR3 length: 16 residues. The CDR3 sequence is CSVEDLTDRATYEQYF. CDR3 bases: TGCAGCGTTGAAGATCTCACCGACAGGGCTACCTACGAGCAGTACTTC.

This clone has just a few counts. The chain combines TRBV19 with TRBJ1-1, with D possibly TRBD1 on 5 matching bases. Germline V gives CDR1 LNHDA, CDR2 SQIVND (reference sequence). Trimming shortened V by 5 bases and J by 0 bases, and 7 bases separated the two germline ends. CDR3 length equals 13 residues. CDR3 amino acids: CASSVRVNTEAFF. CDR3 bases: TGTGCCAGTAGTGTCAGGGTGAACACTGAAGCTTTCTTT.

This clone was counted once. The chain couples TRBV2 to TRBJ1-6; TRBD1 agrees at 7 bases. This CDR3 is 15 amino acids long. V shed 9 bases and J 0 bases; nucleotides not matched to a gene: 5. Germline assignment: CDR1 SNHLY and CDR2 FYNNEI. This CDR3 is CASTRDSSYNSPLHF. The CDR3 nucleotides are TGTGCCAGTACCCGGGACAGCTCCTATAATTCACCCCTCCACTTT.

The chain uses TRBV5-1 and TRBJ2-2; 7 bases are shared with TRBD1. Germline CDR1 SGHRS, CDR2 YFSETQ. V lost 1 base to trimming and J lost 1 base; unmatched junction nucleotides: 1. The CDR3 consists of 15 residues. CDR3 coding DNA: TGCGCCAGCAGCTTGACAGGGGTGAACACCGGGGAGCTGTTTTTT. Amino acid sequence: CASSLTGVNTGELFF. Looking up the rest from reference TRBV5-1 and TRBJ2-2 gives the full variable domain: KAGVTQTPRYLIKTRGQQVTLSCSPISGHRSVSWYQQTPGQGLQFLFEYFSETQRNKGNFPGRFSGRQFSNSRSEMNVSTLELGDSALYLCASSLTGVNTGELFFGEGSRLTVL.

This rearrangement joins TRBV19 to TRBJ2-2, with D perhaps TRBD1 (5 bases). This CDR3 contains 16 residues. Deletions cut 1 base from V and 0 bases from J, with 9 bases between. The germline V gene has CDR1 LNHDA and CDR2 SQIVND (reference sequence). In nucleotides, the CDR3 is TGTGCCAGTAGTATAGTTCAGGGTCCGAACACCGGGGAGCTGTTTTTT. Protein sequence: CASSIVQGPNTGELFF.

CDR3 in DNA: TGTGCCTGGAGGACAGGGGGCCGCGGGGAGCTGTTTTTT. It codes for CAWRTGGRGELFF. The gene calls are TRBV30 and TRBJ2-2; 10 bases line up with TRBD1. The V segment lost 3 bases and the J segment 7 bases; nucleotides outside the gene matches: 2. In germline, CDR1 is GTSNPN, CDR2 SVGIG (reference sequence). This CDR3 comprises 13 residues.

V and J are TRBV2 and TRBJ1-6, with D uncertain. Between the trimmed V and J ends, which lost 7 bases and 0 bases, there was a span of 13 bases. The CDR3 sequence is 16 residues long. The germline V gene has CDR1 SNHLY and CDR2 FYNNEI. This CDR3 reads CASTGGPSSYNSPLHF. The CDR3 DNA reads TGTGCCAGCACGGGTGGTCCCAGCTCCTATAATTCACCCCTCCACTTT.

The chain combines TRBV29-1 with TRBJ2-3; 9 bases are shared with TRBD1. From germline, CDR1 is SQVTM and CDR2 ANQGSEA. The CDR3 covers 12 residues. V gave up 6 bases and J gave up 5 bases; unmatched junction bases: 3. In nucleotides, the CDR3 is TGCAGCGTACAGGGGGCCGGAGATACGCAGTATTTT. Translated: CSVQGAGDTQYF.

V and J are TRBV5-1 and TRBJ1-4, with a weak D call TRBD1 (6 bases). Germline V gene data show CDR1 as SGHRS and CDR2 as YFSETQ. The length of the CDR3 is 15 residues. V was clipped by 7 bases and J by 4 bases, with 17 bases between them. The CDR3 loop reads CASRTDSRLNEKLFF. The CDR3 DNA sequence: TGCGCCAGCCGGACAGATTCCCGACTTAATGAAAAACTGTTTTTT.

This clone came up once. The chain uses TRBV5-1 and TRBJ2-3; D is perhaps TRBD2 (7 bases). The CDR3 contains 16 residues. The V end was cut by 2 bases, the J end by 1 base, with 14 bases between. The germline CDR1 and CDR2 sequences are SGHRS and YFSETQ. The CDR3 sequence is CASSFYSGGRTDTQYF. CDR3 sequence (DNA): TGCGCCAGCAGCTTTTATTCCGGGGGGCGCACAGATACGCAGTATTTT.